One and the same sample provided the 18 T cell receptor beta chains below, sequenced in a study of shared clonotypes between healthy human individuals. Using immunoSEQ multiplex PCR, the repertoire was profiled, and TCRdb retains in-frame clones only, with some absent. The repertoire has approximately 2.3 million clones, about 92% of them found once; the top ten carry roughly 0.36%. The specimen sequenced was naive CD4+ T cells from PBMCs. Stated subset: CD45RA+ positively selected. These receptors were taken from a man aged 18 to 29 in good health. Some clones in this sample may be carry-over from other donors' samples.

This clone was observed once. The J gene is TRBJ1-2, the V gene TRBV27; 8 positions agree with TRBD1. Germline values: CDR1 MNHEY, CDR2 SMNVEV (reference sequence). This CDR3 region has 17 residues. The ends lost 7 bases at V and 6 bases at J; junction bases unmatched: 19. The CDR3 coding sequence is TGTGCCAGCACCCCCCTGGGACAGGACCGAAGGGGCGATGGCTACACCTTC. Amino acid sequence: CASTPLGQDRRGDGYTF.

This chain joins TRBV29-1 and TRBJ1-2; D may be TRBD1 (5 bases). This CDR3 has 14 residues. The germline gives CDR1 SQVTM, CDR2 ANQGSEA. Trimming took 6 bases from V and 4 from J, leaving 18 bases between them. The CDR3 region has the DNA TGCAGCGTGGGCCCCCGGGGGGGTCTCTATGGCTACACCTTC. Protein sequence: CSVGPRGGLYGYTF.

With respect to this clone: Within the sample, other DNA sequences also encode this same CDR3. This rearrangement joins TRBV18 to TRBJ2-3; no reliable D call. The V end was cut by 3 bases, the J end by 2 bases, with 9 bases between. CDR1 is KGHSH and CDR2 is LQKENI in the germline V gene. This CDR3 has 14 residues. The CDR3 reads CASSPQSPTDTQYF. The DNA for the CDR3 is TGTGCCAGCTCACCCCAGAGCCCCACAGATACGCAGTATTTT.

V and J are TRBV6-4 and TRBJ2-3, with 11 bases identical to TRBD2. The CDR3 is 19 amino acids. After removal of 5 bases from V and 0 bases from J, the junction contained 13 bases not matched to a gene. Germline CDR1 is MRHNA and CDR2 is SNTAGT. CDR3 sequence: CASSSGGLAGGRSTDTQYF. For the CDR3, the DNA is TGTGCCAGCAGTTCGGGTGGGCTAGCGGGAGGAAGGAGCACAGATACGCAGTATTTT.

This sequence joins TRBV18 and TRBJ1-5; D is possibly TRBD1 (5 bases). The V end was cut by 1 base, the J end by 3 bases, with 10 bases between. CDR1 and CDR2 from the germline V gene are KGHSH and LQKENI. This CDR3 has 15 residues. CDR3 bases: TGTGCCAGCTCACCACTGCCGGGGGACAATCAGCCCCAGCATTTT. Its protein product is CASSPLPGDNQPQHF.

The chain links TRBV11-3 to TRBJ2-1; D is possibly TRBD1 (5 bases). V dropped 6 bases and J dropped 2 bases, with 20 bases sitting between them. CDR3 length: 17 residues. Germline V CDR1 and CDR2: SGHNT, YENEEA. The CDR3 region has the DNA TGTGCCAGCAGTTTGGGGCTTGGGCCTACAACCTACAATGAGCAGTTCTTC. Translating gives CASSLGLGPTTYNEQFF. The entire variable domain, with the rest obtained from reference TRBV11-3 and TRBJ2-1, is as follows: EAGVVQSPRYKIIEKKQPVAFWCNPISGHNTLYWYLQNLGQGPELLIRYENEEAVDDSQLPKDRFSAERLKGVDSTLKIQPAELGDSAVYLCASSLGLGPTTYNEQFFGPGTRLTVL.

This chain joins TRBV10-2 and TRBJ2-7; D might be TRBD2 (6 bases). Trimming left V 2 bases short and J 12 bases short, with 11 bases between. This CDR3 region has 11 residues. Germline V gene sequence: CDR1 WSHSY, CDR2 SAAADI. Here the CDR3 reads CASSEGTGGYF. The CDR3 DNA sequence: TGCGCCAGCAGTGAGGGGACTGGGGGGTACTTC.

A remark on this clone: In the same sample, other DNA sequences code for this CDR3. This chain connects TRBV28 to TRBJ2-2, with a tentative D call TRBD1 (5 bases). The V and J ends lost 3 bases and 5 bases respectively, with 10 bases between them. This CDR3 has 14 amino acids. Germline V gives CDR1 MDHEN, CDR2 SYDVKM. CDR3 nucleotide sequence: TGTGCCAGCAGTTTTGGGGCAAATACCGGGGAGCTGTTTTTT. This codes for CASSFGANTGELFF.

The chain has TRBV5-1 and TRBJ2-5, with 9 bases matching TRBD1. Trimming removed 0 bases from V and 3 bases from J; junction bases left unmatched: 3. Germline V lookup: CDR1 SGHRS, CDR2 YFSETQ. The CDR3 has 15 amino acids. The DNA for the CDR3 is TGCGCCAGCAGCTTGGGTTGGACAGGGGAAGAGACCCAGTACTTC. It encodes CASSLGWTGEETQYF.

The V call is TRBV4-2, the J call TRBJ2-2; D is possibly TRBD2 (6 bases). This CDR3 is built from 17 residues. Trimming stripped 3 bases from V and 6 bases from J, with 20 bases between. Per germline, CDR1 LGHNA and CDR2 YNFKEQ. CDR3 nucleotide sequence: TGTGCCAGCAGCCATTTCTCAGGCAGAACGGGGGCCGGGGAGCTGTTTTTT. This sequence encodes CASSHFSGRTGAGELFF.

CDR3 nucleotide sequence: TGTGCCAGCAGCTTAATAAAGGAAGAGACCCAGTACTTC. Protein sequence: CASSLIKEETQYF. V gene TRBV7-6 combines with J gene TRBJ2-5; D is ambiguous. This CDR3 contains 13 residues. V was trimmed by 2 bases and J by 3 bases, leaving 7 bases between them. From germline, CDR1 is SGHVS and CDR2 FNYEAQ.

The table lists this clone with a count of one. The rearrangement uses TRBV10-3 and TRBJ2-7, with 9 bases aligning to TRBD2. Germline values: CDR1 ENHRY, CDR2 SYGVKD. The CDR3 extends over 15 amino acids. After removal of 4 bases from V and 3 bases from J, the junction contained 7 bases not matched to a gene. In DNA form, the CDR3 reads TGTGCCATCAGTGGAAGACTAGCGGAGTACTACGAGCAGTACTTC. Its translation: CAISGRLAEYYEQYF.

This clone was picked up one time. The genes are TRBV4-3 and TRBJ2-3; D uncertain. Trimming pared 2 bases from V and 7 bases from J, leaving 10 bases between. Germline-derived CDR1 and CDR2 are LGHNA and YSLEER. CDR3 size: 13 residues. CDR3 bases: TGCGCCAGCAGCCAAACTTACTTGTATACGCAGTATTTT. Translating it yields CASSQTYLYTQYF.

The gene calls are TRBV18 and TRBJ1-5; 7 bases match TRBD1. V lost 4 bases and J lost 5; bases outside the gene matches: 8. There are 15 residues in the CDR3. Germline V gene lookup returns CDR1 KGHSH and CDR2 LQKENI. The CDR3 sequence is CASSRSGGRDQPQHF. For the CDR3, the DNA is TGTGCCAGCTCACGATCAGGGGGACGGGATCAGCCCCAGCATTTT.

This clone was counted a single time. This chain's CDR3 is CASSRLSGSIGYNEQFF. The CDR3 nucleotides are TGCGCCAGCAGCCGCCTTAGCGGGAGTATCGGATACAATGAGCAGTTCTTC. The chain carries TRBV5-1 and TRBJ2-1; TRBD2 matches 9 bases. Germline lookup yields CDR1 SGHRS and CDR2 YFSETQ. The trim removed 4 bases at V and 4 bases at J, leaving 12 bases unmatched. This CDR3 has 17 residues.

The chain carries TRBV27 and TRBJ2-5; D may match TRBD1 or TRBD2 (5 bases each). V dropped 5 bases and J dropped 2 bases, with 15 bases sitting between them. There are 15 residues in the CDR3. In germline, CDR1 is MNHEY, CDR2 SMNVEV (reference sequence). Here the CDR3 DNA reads TGTGCCAGCAGTCTCCGACGGGGACGGCAAGAGACCCAGTACTTC. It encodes CASSLRRGRQETQYF.

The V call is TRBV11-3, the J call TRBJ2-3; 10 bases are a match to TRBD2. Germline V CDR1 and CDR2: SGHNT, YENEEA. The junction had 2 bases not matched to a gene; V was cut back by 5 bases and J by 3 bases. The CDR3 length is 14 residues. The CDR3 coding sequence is TGTGCCAGCAGCCGGACTAGCGGAACAGATACGCAGTATTTT. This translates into CASSRTSGTDTQYF.

This CDR3 is CAWSVRIGNEQFF. The CDR3 DNA reads as TGTGCCTGGAGTGTGCGGATCGGTAATGAGCAGTTCTTC. The rearrangement links TRBV30 to TRBJ2-1, with D hard to call. CDR3 length: 13 residues. CDR1 is GTSNPN, CDR2 SVGIG, per germline (reference sequence). Trimming stripped 0 bases from V and 7 bases from J, with 10 bases between. Filled out from reference TRBV30 and TRBJ2-1, the complete variable domain reads SQTIHQWPATLVQPVGSPLSLECTVEGTSNPNLYWYRQAAGRGLQLLFYSVGIGQISSEVPQNLSASRPQDRQFILSSKKLLLSDSGFYLCAWSVRIGNEQFFGPGTRLTVL.